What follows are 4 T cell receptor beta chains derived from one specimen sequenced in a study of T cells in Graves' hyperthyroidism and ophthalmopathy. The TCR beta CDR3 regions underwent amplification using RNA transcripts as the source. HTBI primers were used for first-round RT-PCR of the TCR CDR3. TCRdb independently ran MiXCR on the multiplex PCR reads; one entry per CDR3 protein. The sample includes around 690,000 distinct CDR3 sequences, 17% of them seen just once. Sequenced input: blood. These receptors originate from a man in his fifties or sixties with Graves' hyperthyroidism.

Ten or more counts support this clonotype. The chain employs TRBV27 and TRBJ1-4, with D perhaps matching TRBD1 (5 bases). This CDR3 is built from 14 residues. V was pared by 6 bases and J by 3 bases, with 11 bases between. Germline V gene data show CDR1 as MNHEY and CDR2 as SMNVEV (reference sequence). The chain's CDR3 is CASRDGGSNEKLFF. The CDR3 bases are TGTGCCAGCAGAGATGGGGGGTCTAATGAAAAACTGTTTTTT.

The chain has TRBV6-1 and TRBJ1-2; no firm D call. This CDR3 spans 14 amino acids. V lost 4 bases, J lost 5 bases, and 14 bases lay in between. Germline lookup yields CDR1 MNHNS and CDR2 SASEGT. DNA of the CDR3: TGTGCCAGCAGTGTTACCCAAACTCTATATGGCTACACCTTC. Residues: CASSVTQTLYGYTF.

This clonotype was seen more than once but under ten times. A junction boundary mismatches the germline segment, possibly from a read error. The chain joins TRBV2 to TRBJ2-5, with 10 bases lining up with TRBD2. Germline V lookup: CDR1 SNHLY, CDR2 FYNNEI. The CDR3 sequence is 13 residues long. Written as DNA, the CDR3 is TGTGTCAGCAGTGGACCTAGCGGGAGTTCCGGGGACTTC. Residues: CVSSGPSGSSGDF.

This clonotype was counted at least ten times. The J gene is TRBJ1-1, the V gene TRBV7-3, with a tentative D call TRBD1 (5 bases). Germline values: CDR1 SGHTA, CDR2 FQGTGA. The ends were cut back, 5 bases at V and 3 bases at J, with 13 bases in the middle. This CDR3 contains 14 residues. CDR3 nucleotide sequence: TGTGCCAGCAGCGCCTGGAGAGGGGACACTGAAGCTTTCTTT. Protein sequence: CASSAWRGDTEAFF.